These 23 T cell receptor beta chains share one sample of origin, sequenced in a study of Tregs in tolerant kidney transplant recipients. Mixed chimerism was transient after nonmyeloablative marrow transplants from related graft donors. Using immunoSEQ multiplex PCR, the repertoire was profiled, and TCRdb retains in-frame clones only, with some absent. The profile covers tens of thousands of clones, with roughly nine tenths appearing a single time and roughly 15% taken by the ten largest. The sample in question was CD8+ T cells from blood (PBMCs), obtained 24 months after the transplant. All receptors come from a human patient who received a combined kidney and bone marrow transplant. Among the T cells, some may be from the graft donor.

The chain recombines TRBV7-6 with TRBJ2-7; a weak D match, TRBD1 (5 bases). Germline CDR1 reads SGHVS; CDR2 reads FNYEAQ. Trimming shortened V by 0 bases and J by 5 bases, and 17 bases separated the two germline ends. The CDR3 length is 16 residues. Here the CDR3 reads CASSLAWPEAGNEQYF. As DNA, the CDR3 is TGTGCCAGCAGCTTAGCGTGGCCCGAGGCAGGGAACGAGCAGTACTTC. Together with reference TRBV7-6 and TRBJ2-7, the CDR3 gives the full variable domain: GAGVSQSPRYKVTKRGQDVALRCDPISGHVSLYWYRQALGQGPEFLTYFNYEAQQDKSGLPNDRFSAERPEGSISTLTIQRTEQRDSAMYRCASSLAWPEAGNEQYFGPGTRLTVT.

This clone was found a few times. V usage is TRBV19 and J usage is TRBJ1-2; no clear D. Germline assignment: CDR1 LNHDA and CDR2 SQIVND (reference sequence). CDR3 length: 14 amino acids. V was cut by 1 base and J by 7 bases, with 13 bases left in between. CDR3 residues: CASSIGGITGGYTF. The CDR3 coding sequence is TGTGCCAGTAGTATAGGAGGAATTACGGGTGGCTACACCTTC.

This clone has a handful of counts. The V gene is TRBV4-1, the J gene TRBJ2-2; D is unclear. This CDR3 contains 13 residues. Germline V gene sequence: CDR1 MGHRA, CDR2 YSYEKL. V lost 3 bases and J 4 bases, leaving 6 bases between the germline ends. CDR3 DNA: TGCGCCAGCAGCCACGCCGGCACCGGGGAGCTGTTTTTT. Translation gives CASSHAGTGELFF.

The CDR3 DNA is TGTGCCAGCAGTTTATCCGGGACAGGGCTAAGAGGCAATCAGCCCCAGCATTTT. It specifies CASSLSGTGLRGNQPQHF. This chain links TRBV28 with TRBJ1-5; 9 bases fit TRBD1. V gave up 1 base and J gave up 2 bases; unmatched junction bases: 9. The CDR3 loop spans 18 amino acids. Germline V lookup: CDR1 MDHEN, CDR2 SYDVKM.

The CDR3 sequence: CASSLEWSGSPYEQYF. CDR3 nucleotides: TGCGCCAGCAGCTTGGAATGGAGCGGGAGCCCCTACGAGCAGTACTTC. V gene TRBV5-1 combines with J gene TRBJ2-7, with TRBD2 matching over 8 bases. In germline, CDR1 is SGHRS, CDR2 YFSETQ. CDR3 length: 16 amino acids. The V segment lost 0 bases and the J segment 2 bases; nucleotides outside the gene matches: 7.

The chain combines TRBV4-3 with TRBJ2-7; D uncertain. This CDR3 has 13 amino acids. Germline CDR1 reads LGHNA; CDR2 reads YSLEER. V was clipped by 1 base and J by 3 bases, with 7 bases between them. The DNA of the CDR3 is TGCGCCAGCAGCCAAGGGAGCTACTACGAGCAGTACTTC. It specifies CASSQGSYYEQYF.

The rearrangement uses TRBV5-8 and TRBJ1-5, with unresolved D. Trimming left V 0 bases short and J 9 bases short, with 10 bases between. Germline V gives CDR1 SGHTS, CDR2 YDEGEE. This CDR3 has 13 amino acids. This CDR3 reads CASSLAGSGPQHF. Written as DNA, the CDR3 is TGTGCCAGCAGCTTGGCGGGGTCGGGGCCCCAGCATTTT.

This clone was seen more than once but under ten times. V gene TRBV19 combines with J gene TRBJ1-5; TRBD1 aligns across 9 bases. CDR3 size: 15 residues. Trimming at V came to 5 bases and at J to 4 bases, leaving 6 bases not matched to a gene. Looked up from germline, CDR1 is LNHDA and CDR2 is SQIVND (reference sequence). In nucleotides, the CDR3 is TGTGCCAGTAGTGCTATGGGACAGGGAAATCAGCCCCAGCATTTT. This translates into CASSAMGQGNQPQHF.

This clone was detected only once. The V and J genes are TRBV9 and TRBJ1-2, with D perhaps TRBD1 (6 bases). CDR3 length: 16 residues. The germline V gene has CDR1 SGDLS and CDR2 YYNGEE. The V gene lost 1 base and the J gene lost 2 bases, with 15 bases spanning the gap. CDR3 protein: CASSVSGGARNYGYTF. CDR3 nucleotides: TGTGCCAGCAGCGTATCTGGGGGCGCTCGAAACTATGGCTACACCTTC.

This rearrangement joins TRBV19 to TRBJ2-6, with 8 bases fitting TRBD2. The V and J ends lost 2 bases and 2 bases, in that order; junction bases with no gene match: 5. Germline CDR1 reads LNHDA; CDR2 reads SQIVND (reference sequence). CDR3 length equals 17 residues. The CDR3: CASSIFGGLAGANVLTF. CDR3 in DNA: TGTGCCAGTAGTATATTTGGGGGACTAGCTGGGGCCAACGTCCTGACTTTC.

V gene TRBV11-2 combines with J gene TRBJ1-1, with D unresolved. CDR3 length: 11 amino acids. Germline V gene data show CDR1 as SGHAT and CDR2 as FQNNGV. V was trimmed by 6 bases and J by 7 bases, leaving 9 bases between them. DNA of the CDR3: TGTGCCAGCAGGTCACATGATGAAGCTTTCTTT. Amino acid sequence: CASRSHDEAFF.

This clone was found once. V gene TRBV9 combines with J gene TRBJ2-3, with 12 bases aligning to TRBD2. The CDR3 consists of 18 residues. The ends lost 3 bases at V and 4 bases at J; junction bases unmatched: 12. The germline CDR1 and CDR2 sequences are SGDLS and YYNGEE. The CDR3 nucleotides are TGTGCCAGCAGCGCCAAAAGGGATCTAGCGGGAGGGCCAGATACGCAGTATTTT. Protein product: CASSAKRDLAGGPDTQYF.

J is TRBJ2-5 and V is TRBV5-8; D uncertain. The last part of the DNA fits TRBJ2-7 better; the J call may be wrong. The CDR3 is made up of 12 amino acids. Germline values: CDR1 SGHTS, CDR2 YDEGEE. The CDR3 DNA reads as TGTGCCAGCAGCTTGGTGTCCTACGAGCAGTACTTC. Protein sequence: CASSLVSYEQYF.

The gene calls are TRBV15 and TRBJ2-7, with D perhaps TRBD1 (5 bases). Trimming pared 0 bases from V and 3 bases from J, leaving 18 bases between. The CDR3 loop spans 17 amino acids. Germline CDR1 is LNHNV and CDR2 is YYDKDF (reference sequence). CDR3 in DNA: TGTGCCACCAGCAGAGATGGAAGGGGCGGAAATTTCTACGAGCAGTACTTC. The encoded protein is CATSRDGRGGNFYEQYF.

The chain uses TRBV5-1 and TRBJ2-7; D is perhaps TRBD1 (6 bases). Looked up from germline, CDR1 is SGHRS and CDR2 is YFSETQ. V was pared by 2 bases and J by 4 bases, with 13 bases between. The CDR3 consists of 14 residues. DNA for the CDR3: TGCGCCAGCAGCTTTAAGACAGGTCCTTACGAGCAGTACTTC. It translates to CASSFKTGPYEQYF.

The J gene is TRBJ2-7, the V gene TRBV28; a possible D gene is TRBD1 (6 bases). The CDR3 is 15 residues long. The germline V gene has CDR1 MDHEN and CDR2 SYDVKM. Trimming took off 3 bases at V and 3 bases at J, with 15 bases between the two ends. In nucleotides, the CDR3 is TGTGCCAGCAGTTTTAGGGGGTTCATGGGCTACGAGCAGTACTTC. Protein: CASSFRGFMGYEQYF.

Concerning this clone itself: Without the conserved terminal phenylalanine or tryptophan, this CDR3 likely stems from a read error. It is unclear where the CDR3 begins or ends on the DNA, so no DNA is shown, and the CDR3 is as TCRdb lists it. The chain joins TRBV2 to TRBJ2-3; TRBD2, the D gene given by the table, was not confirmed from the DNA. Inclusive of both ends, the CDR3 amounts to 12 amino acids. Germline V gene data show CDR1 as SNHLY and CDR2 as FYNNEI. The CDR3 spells CASSERGLVLDL.

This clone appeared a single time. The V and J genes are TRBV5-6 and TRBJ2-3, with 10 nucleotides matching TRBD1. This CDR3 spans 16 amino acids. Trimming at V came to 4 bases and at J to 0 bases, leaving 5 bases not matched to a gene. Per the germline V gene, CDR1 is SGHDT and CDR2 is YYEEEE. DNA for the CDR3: TGTGCCAGCAGCCTGGACAGGGGGACTAGCACAGATACGCAGTATTTT. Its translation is CASSLDRGTSTDTQYF.

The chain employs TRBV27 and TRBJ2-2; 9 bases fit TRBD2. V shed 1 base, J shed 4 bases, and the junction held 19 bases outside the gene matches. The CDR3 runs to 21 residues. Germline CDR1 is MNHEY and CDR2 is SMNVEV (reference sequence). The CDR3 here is CASSLWGWAGGVVSSTGELFF. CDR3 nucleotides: TGTGCCAGCAGTTTATGGGGGTGGGCGGGGGGGGTCGTTTCGAGCACCGGGGAGCTGTTTTTT.

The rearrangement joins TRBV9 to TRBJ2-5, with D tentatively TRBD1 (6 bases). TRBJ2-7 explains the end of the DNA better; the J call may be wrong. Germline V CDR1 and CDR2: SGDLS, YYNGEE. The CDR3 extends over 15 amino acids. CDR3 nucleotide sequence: TGTGCCAGCAGCGTAGGGGTCAGGGGTACCTACGAGCAGTACTTC. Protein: CASSVGVRGTYEQYF.

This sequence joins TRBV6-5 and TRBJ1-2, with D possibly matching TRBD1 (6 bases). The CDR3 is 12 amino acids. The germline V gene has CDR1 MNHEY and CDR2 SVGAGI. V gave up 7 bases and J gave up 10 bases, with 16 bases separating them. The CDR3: CASTGGHPDYTF. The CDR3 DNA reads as TGTGCCAGCACTGGGGGCCACCCCGACTACACCTTC.

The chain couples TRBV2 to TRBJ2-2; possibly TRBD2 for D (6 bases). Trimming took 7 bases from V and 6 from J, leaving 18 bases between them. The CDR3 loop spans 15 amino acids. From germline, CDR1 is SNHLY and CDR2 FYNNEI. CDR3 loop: CASTAGGEESGELFF. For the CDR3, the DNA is TGTGCCAGCACCGCGGGTGGGGAGGAGTCCGGGGAGCTGTTTTTT.

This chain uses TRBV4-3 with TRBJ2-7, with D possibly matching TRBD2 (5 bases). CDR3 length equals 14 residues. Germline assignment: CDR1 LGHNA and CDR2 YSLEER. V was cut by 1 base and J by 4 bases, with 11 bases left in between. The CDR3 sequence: CASSQGARLYEQYF. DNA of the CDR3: TGCGCCAGCAGCCAAGGGGCGAGACTATACGAGCAGTACTTC.